The present entry profiles one T cell receptor beta chain with its context. The record originates from a study of blood T cell repertoires in COVID-19. Study overall: Samples of COVID-19 (acute and convalescent) were obtained from the United States, Italy and Spain. From T cells, B-cell-depleted T cells, or PBMCs came the material, which was cDNA or gDNA.

How the authors handled the data: The assay estimated nucleated cells by amplifying reference gene primers. Generated by immunoSEQ multiplex PCR, the TCRdb table keeps only in-frame clones and is missing some. V and J calls and clone size come straight from that table; D and trimming were deduced from the DNA. The sample shows some 150,000 clones, roughly nine tenths of them seen only once. CDR1 and CDR2 (germline): SGDLS, YYNGEE. V was cut by 0 bases and J by 3 bases, with 13 bases left in between. This CDR3 region has 16 residues. The V gene is TRBV9, the J gene TRBJ1-3; D is perhaps TRBD1 (6 bases). The sequenced material came from peripheral blood. This receptor was obtained from a human donor in a cohort sampled during active COVID-19. CDR3 sequence (DNA): TGTGCCAGCAGCGTAGATACAGGGTCGAGTGGAAACACCATATATTTT. This codes for CASSVDTGSSGNTIYF.